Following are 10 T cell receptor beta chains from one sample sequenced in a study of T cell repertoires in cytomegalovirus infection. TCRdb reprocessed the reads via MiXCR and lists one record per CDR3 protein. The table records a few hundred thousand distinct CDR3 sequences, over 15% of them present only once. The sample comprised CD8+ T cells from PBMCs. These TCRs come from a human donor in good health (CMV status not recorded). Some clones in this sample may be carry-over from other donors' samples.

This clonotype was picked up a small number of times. CDR3 sequence: CASSYTGAANEQYF. The CDR3 DNA reads TGTGCCAGCAGCTACACGGGGGCCGCGAACGAGCAGTACTTC. J is TRBJ2-7 and V is TRBV5-6; D tentatively reads TRBD1 or TRBD2 (6 bases each). The V and J ends lost 3 bases and 5 bases respectively, with 15 bases between them. The CDR3 sequence is 14 residues long. CDR1 and CDR2 from the germline V gene are SGHDT and YYEEEE.

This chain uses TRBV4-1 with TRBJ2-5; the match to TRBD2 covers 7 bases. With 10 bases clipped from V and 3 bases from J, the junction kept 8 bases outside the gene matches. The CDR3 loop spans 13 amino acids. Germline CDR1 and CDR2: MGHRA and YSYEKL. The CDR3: CATRAGPEETQYF. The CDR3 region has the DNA TGCGCCACCCGAGCGGGACCCGAAGAGACCCAGTACTTC.

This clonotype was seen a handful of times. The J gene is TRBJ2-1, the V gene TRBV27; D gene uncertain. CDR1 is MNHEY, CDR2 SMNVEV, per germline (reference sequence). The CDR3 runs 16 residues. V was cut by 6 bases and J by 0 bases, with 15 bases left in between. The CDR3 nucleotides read TGTGCCAGCAGCCCGATACACGCGAGCTCCTACAATGAGCAGTTCTTC. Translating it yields CASSPIHASSYNEQFF.

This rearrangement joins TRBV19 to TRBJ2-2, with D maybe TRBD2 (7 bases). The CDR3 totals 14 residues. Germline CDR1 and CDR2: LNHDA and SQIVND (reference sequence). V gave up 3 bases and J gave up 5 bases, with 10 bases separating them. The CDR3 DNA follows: TGTGCCAGTAGTATCGGGGGGCGAACCGGGGAGCTGTTTTTT. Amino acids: CASSIGGRTGELFF.

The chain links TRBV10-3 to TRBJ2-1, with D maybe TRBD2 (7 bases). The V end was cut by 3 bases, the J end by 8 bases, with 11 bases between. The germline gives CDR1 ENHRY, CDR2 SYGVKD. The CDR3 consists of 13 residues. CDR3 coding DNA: TGTGCCATCAGTGAAAGGGAGGGGGATGAGCAGTTCTTC. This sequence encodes CAISEREGDEQFF.

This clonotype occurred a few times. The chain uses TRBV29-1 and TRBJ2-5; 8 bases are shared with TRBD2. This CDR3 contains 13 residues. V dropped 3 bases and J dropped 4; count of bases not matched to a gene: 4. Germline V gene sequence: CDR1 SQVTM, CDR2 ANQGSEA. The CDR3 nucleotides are TGCAGCGTTGAGGGACTAGTCGGAGAGACCCAGTACTTC. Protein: CSVEGLVGETQYF. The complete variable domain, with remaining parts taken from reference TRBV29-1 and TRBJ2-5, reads SAVISQKPSRDICQRGTSLTIQCQVDSQVTMMFWYRQQPGQSLTLIATANQGSEATYESGFVIDKFPISRPNLTFSTLTVSNMSPEDSSIYLCSVEGLVGETQYFGPGTRLLVL.

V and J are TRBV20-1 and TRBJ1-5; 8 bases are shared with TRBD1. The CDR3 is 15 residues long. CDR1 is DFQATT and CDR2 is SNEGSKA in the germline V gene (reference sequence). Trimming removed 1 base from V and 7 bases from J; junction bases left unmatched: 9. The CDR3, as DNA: TGCAGTGCTAGAGCCAGGCAGGGGGCGCGACAGCCCCAGCATTTT. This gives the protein CSARARQGARQPQHF.

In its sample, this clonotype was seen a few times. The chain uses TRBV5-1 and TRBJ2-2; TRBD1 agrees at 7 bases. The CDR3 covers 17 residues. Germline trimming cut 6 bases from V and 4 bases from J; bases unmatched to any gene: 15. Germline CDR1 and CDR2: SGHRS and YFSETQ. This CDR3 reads CASTQRQGRGFTGELFF. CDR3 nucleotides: TGCGCCAGCACCCAACGACAGGGAAGAGGATTCACCGGGGAGCTGTTTTTT.

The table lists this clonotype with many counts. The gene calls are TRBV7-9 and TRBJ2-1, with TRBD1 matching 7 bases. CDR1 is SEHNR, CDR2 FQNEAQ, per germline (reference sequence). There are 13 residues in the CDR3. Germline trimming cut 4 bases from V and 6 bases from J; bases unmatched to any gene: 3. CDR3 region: CASSSGQFNEQFF. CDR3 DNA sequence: TGTGCCAGCAGCTCGGGACAGTTCAATGAGCAGTTCTTC.

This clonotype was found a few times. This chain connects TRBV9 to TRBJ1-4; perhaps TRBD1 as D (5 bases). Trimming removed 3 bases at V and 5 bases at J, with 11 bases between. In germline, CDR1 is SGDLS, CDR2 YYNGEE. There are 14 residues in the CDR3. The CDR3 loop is CASSDDSDNEKLFF. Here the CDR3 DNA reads TGTGCCAGCAGCGACGACAGTGACAATGAAAAACTGTTTTTT.